This passage covers 24 T cell receptor beta chains from one sample sequenced in a study of T cells in Graves' hyperthyroidism and ophthalmopathy. There were TCR beta CDR3 regions amplified from RNA transcripts. First-round RT-PCR targeting the TCR CDR3 was performed with the HTBI primer set. Via MiXCR, TCRdb re-called the multiplex PCR reads, giving one row per CDR3 protein. The top ten hold around 12% of the sample, which has hundreds of thousands of distinct CDR3 sequences, around 13% seen once. Sequenced material: blood. These TCRs come from a woman aged 50 to 60 with Graves' ophthalmopathy.

Many counts were recorded for this clonotype. The V gene is TRBV28, the J gene TRBJ1-2, with D tentatively TRBD1 (5 bases). Germline V gene sequence: CDR1 MDHEN, CDR2 SYDVKM. CDR3 length: 16 residues. V lost 5 bases to trimming and J lost 4 bases, with 20 bases between them. Here the CDR3 DNA reads TGTGCCAGCAGTCCAATCGAAAGGGGCGAAGGCTATGGCTACACCTTC. Residues: CASSPIERGEGYGYTF.

The chain has TRBV20-1 and TRBJ2-1; 8 positions agree with TRBD2. Germline CDR1 and CDR2: DFQATT and SNEGSKA (reference sequence). The V and J ends lost 3 bases and 7 bases, in that order; junction bases with no gene match: 8. This CDR3 is built from 14 residues. DNA of the CDR3: TGCAGTGCTAGTTTGGGACTAGAGAGTAATGAGCAGTTCTTC. Its protein is CSASLGLESNEQFF.

Ten or more counts support this clonotype. The chain carries TRBV27 and TRBJ2-5; unclear D gene. CDR3 length: 14 amino acids. V dropped 0 bases and J dropped 1 base, with 6 bases sitting between them. Germline V lookup: CDR1 MNHEY, CDR2 SMNVEV (reference sequence). CDR3 protein: CASSLSKAQETQYF. The CDR3 nucleotides are TGTGCCAGCAGTTTATCGAAGGCCCAAGAGACCCAGTACTTC.

In its sample, this clonotype was seen many times. Here the CDR3 reads CSARDRGGSGTEAFF. CDR3 nucleotide sequence: TGCAGTGCTAGAGATCGAGGGGGGTCGGGCACTGAAGCTTTCTTT. This sequence joins TRBV20-1 and TRBJ1-1; D is possibly TRBD1 (6 bases). Germline CDR1 and CDR2: DFQATT and SNEGSKA (reference sequence). V lost 0 bases and J lost 4, with 15 bases in between. This CDR3 spans 15 amino acids.

This clonotype has at least ten counts. The rearrangement uses TRBV28 and TRBJ1-4, with D hard to call. CDR1 and CDR2 (germline): MDHEN, SYDVKM. V lost 5 bases, J lost 4 bases, and 14 bases lay in between. CDR3 length equals 15 residues. The CDR3 protein is CASSSVAVGNEKLFF. DNA for the CDR3: TGTGCCAGCAGTAGCGTGGCCGTCGGTAATGAAAAACTGTTTTTT. The whole variable domain, filled in from reference TRBV28 and TRBJ1-4, reads DVKVTQSSRYLVKRTGEKVFLECVQDMDHENMFWYRQDPGLGLRLIYFSYDVKMKEKGDIPEGYSVSREKKERFSLILESASTNQTSMYLCASSSVAVGNEKLFFGSGTQLSVL.

Worth noting for this clonotype: One junction end disagrees with the germline gene, perhaps due to a read error. The chain joins TRBV7-7 to TRBJ2-1, with no clear D. CDR1 is SSHAT, CDR2 FNYEAQ, per germline (reference sequence). CDR3 length: 13 amino acids. The CDR3 DNA sequence: TGTGCTAGCAGCTTGGATGAAATGTATGAGCAGTTCTTC. Amino acids: CASSLDEMYEQFF.

The CDR3 nucleotides read TGCAGCGGGCAAAGTACTAGCGGGGGTGAGCAGTACTTC. Its translation: CSGQSTSGGEQYF. The V call is TRBV29-1, the J call TRBJ2-7; 11 bases are a match to TRBD2. Germline V gene lookup returns CDR1 SQVTM and CDR2 ANQGSEA. J was trimmed by 7 bases and V by 7 bases; bases with no gene match: 9. This CDR3 is built from 13 residues.

DNA for the CDR3: TGCAGTGCAAGCAGGGGAAGCTCTGGAAACACCATATATTTT. Translation: CSASRGSSGNTIYF. The V and J genes are TRBV20-1 and TRBJ1-3; D is perhaps TRBD1 (6 bases). This CDR3 region has 14 residues. V shed 6 bases and J shed 0 bases, with 12 bases lying between them. Germline V CDR1 and CDR2: DFQATT, SNEGSKA (reference sequence).

This clonotype was picked up a small number of times. Its ends do not fully match the called genes, so a read error is possible. The chain combines TRBV6-2 or TRBV6-3 with TRBJ1-2; tentatively, D is TRBD1 (5 bases). Germline values: CDR1 MNHEY, CDR2 SVGEGT. This CDR3 has 14 residues. The CDR3 nucleotides are TGTGCCAGCAGTGACTCGGCAGGGAGACATGGCTACACCTTC. Protein: CASSDSAGRHGYTF.

The CDR3 loop is CSAPTSGRGTGELFF. The CDR3 DNA reads TGCAGTGCTCCGACTAGCGGGAGGGGTACCGGGGAGCTGTTTTTT. The J gene is TRBJ2-2, the V gene TRBV20-1; 14 bases fit TRBD2. J gave up 5 bases and V 5 bases, and 4 bases lay outside the gene matches. The length of the CDR3 is 15 residues. Germline V gives CDR1 DFQATT, CDR2 SNEGSKA (reference sequence).

The chain joins TRBV14 to TRBJ2-2; 7 nucleotides line up with TRBD1. CDR3 size: 16 residues. The germline V gene encodes CDR1 SGHDN and CDR2 FVKESK. V lost 1 base to trimming and J lost 4 bases; unmatched junction nucleotides: 6. The CDR3 nucleotides read TGTGCCAGCAGCCAAGTGGTAGGGGGCCGCACCGGGGAGCTGTTTTTT. This gives the protein CASSQVVGGRTGELFF.

There are many counts of this clonotype. This chain links TRBV18 with TRBJ1-2; 7 nucleotides align to TRBD1. After removal of 3 bases from V and 8 bases from J, the junction contained 12 bases not matched to a gene. This CDR3 region has 15 residues. Looked up from germline, CDR1 is KGHSH and CDR2 is LQKENI. Here the CDR3 reads CASSPGTERGLGYTF. CDR3 sequence (DNA): TGTGCCAGCTCACCCGGGACAGAAAGGGGTTTGGGCTACACCTTC.

This clonotype came up many times. The V and J genes are TRBV20-1 and TRBJ2-1, with D possibly TRBD2 on 5 matching bases. Trimming stripped 3 bases from V and 7 bases from J, with 16 bases between. This CDR3 contains 14 residues. Germline values: CDR1 DFQATT, CDR2 SNEGSKA (reference sequence). This CDR3 is CSASVIGIGNEQFF. CDR3 DNA sequence: TGCAGTGCTAGTGTCATCGGGATTGGGAATGAGCAGTTCTTC.

This clonotype was picked up many times. The chain links TRBV14 to TRBJ1-1; 12 bases fit TRBD1. This CDR3 region has 15 residues. Trimming took 2 bases from V and 11 from J; bases not matched to a gene: 9. CDR1 is SGHDN and CDR2 is FVKESK in the germline V gene. CDR3 nucleotides: TGTGCCAGCAGCCAAATACTCCGGGACAGGGGGCGGGCTTTCTTT. It specifies CASSQILRDRGRAFF.

This chain connects TRBV4-2 to TRBJ2-1; D ambiguous. Trimming cost V 0 bases and J 0 bases, with 9 bases left between them. Germline loops: CDR1 LGHNA, CDR2 YNFKEQ. CDR3 size: 16 residues. The CDR3 coding sequence is TGTGCCAGCAGCCAAGAGTCGGGTCGCTCCTACAATGAGCAGTTCTTC. It encodes CASSQESGRSYNEQFF.

The chain uses TRBV29-1 and TRBJ2-7; D may correspond to TRBD1 or TRBD2 (5 bases each). Trimming cost V 4 bases and J 6 bases, with 19 bases left between them. The CDR3 contains 14 residues. The germline CDR1 and CDR2 sequences are SQVTM and ANQGSEA. CDR3 sequence reads: CSVGVRDRPGEQYF. The CDR3 bases are TGCAGCGTTGGGGTCCGGGACCGCCCCGGCGAGCAGTACTTC.

At least ten counts were recorded for this clonotype. The CDR3: CASSPRADTDTQYF. Here the CDR3 DNA reads TGTGCCAGCAGCCCCCGCGCTGACACAGATACGCAGTATTTT. The chain links TRBV7-2 to TRBJ2-3, with D unclear. Germline CDR1 and CDR2: SGHTA and FQGNSA. The V end lost 5 bases, the J end lost 2 bases, and 11 bases lay between the germline ends. This CDR3 has 14 residues.

The V gene is TRBV30, the J gene TRBJ2-1; 13 positions match TRBD2. Trimming cost V 1 base and J 8 bases; bases outside gene matches: 8. This CDR3 comprises 16 residues. In germline, CDR1 is GTSNPN, CDR2 SVGIG (reference sequence). CDR3 bases: TGTGCCTGGAGTGCAGGACTAGCGGGAGCGGGCTATGAGCAGTTCTTC. Translating it yields CAWSAGLAGAGYEQFF.

In this sample, this clonotype turned up many times. The rearrangement links TRBV30 to TRBJ2-1; TRBD2 agrees at 13 bases. After removal of 2 bases from V and 5 bases from J, the junction contained 3 bases not matched to a gene. The CDR3 is made up of 15 amino acids. Germline CDR1 reads GTSNPN; CDR2 reads SVGIG (reference sequence). DNA of the CDR3: TGTGCCTGGAGTCCAGGACTAGCGGGAGACAATGAGCAGTTCTTC. Protein: CAWSPGLAGDNEQFF.

A few counts support this clonotype. V and J are TRBV15 and TRBJ1-3; TRBD1 might be the D (5 bases). Germline V gene sequence: CDR1 LNHNV, CDR2 YYDKDF (reference sequence). Trimming left V 0 bases short and J 4 bases short, with 10 bases between. The CDR3 has 15 residues. The CDR3 DNA reads as TGTGCCACCAGCAGAGATCTAGGGGTCGGAAACACCATATATTTT. It codes for CATSRDLGVGNTIYF. Drawing the rest from reference TRBV15 and TRBJ1-3, the complete variable domain is DAMVIQNPRYQVTQFGKPVTLSCSQTLNHNVMYWYQQKSSQAPKLLFHYYDKDFNNEADTPDNFQSRRPNTSFCFLDIRSPGLGDTAMYLCATSRDLGVGNTIYFGEGSWLTVV.

Many counts were recorded for this clonotype. The CDR3 reads CACGEVRGFYGYTF. CDR3 DNA sequence: TGTGCCTGCGGGGAGGTCCGTGGGTTCTATGGCTACACCTTC. V usage is TRBV30 and J usage is TRBJ1-2; D is unclear. There are 14 residues in the CDR3. V lost 6 bases to trimming and J lost 4 bases, with 18 bases between them. In germline, CDR1 is GTSNPN, CDR2 SVGIG (reference sequence). Drawing the rest from reference TRBV30 and TRBJ1-2, the complete variable domain is SQTIHQWPATLVQPVGSPLSLECTVEGTSNPNLYWYRQAAGRGLQLLFYSVGIGQISSEVPQNLSASRPQDRQFILSSKKLLLSDSGFYLCACGEVRGFYGYTFGSGTRLTVV.

This clonotype was detected only a few times. The CDR3 nucleotides are TGTGCCAGAGGGACTAGCGGGGGGGCCTACGAGCAGTACTTC. As protein: CARGTSGGAYEQYF. V gene TRBV19 combines with J gene TRBJ2-7; 16 nucleotides match TRBD2. The CDR3 is 14 amino acids. Germline values: CDR1 LNHDA, CDR2 SQIVND (reference sequence). Trimming cost V 9 bases and J 2 bases; bases outside gene matches: 1.

The sample holds many counts of this clonotype. The CDR3 here is CASSGRISNTEAFF. The CDR3 nucleotides read TGTGCCAGCAGCGGTCGAATTTCGAACACTGAAGCTTTCTTT. V gene TRBV9 combines with J gene TRBJ1-1; unclear D gene. Germline V gene sequence: CDR1 SGDLS, CDR2 YYNGEE. The CDR3 is 14 residues long. V shed 3 bases and J shed 1 base, with 10 bases lying between them.

This rearrangement joins TRBV20-1 to TRBJ1-1, with 9 bases that match TRBD1. The CDR3 is 14 amino acids. CDR1 and CDR2 from the germline V gene are DFQATT and SNEGSKA (reference sequence). Unmatched junction bases numbered 6, after V lost 3 bases and J lost 4 bases. In DNA form, the CDR3 reads TGCAGTGCTAGTAAGGGACAGGGTCTCACTGAAGCTTTCTTT. Encoded protein: CSASKGQGLTEAFF.